This T cell receptor beta chain was documented in a study of graft-versus-host responses after intestinal transplantation. Looking at the study overall: For around 3 years after anti-thymocyte globulin induction, all recipients took tacrolimus and steroids.

V lost 0 bases, J lost 7 bases, and 10 bases lay in between. Germline CDR1 and CDR2: SGHDT and YYEEEE. The length of the CDR3 is 13 residues. In the case of this clone: Its antigen is not identified.

Sequencing was performed with immunoSEQ multiplex PCR; in TCRdb, only in-frame clones are kept and a portion is missing. The table includes about 90,000 clones, roughly 80% detected once. Study findings and constraints: Some patients had graft-donor T cell macrochimerism, and their allografts showed high graft-versus-host to host-versus-graft clonal ratios. GvH clones detected in recipient marrow included some appearing first in ileum or blood.

This chain connects TRBV5-6 to TRBJ1-2, with D perhaps TRBD1 (5 bases). This clonotype was sampled from a human donor who received an intestinal transplant. Here the sequenced sample was unstimulated CD4+ T cells sorted from spleen or lymph node cells, taken before intestinal transplant. The CDR3, as DNA: TGTGCCAGCAGCTTGGTACTGGGGGGTGGCTACACCTTC. Its translation: CASSLVLGGGYTF.